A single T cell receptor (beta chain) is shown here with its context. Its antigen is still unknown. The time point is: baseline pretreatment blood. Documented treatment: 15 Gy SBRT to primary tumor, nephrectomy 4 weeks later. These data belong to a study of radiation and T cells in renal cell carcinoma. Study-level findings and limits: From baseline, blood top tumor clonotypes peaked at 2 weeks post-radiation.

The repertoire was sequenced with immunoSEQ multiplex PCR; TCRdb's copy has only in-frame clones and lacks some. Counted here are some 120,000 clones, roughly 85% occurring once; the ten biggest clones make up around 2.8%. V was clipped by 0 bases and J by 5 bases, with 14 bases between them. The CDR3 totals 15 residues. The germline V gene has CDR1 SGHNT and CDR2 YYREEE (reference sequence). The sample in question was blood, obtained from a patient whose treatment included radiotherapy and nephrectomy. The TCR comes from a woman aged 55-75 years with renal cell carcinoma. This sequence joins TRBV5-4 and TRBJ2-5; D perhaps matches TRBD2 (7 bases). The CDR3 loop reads CASSLVGGPGETQYF. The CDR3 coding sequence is TGTGCCAGCAGCTTGGTGGGGGGGCCAGGCGAGACCCAGTACTTC.